The 10 T cell receptor beta chains below were found in one sample sequenced in a study of T cell repertoires in cytomegalovirus infection. These receptors' targets are unknown. From the reads, TCRdb called clonotypes with MiXCR, one entry per CDR3 protein. The data contain about 110,000 distinct CDR3 sequences, around 10% of them singletons. Sequencing was carried out using PBMCs, sequenced either directly or after in vitro stimulation (not recorded which). Every receptor here comes from a human donor in good health (CMV status not recorded). Some clones in this sample may be carry-over from other donors' samples.

This clonotype was seen more than once but under ten times. The chain combines TRBV28 with TRBJ1-5; D is unclear. Germline V gene lookup returns CDR1 MDHEN and CDR2 SYDVKM. The germline V and J ends were trimmed by 2 bases and 3 bases, with 14 bases remaining between them. The CDR3 has 16 amino acids. The chain's CDR3 is CASSLTPFRFNQPQHF. In DNA form, the CDR3 reads TGTGCCAGCAGTTTAACCCCTTTTAGGTTCAATCAGCCCCAGCATTTT.

This clonotype was counted at least ten times. This rearrangement joins TRBV7-9 to TRBJ1-6, with TRBD1 as a possible D gene (6 bases). The CDR3 runs to 14 residues. V lost 3 bases, J lost 7 bases, and 10 bases lay in between. Per the germline V gene, CDR1 is SEHNR and CDR2 is FQNEAQ (reference sequence). Here the CDR3 reads CASSFRTANSPLHF. CDR3 nucleotide sequence: TGTGCCAGCAGCTTCAGGACAGCAAATTCACCCCTCCACTTT.

This clonotype was detected many times. The chain recombines TRBV12-3 or TRBV12-4 with TRBJ2-1; 16 bases line up with TRBD2. Trimming cost V 5 bases and J 1 base; bases outside gene matches: 2. This CDR3 has 17 amino acids. The CDR3 DNA is TGTGCCAGCAGTGCGGGACTAGCGGGAGGGTCCTACAATGAGCAGTTCTTC. This codes for CASSAGLAGGSYNEQFF.

This clonotype was detected only a few times. The chain recombines TRBV5-4 with TRBJ1-1; a weak D match, TRBD1 (5 bases). Trimming pared 4 bases from V and 5 bases from J, leaving 18 bases between. The CDR3 spans 15 residues. CDR1 SGHNT and CDR2 YYREEE come from the germline V gene (reference sequence). In nucleotides, the CDR3 is TGTGCCAGCAGCCCCGGGCAGGGCTTCTCGACTGAAGCTTTCTTT. This gives the protein CASSPGQGFSTEAFF.

In its sample, this clonotype was seen many times. J is TRBJ1-1 and V is TRBV7-9; D might be TRBD1 (6 bases). The V gene's germline CDR1 is SEHNR and CDR2 FQNEAQ (reference sequence). The CDR3 consists of 15 residues. V was trimmed by 1 base and J by 5 bases, leaving 14 bases between them. The CDR3 protein is CASSLVRGPGTEAFF. As DNA, the CDR3 is TGTGCCAGCAGCTTAGTTCGGGGGCCGGGGACTGAAGCTTTCTTT.

This clonotype was recorded many times. V is TRBV25-1 and J is TRBJ1-1; D is uncertain. The CDR3 is 11 residues long. V was cut by 3 bases and J by 8 bases, with 7 bases left in between. Germline V gene sequence: CDR1 MGHDK, CDR2 SYGVNS. Here the CDR3 DNA reads TGTGCCAGCAGTGACTATACAGAAGCTTTCTTT. Residues: CASSDYTEAFF.

This clonotype was detected ten times or more. The chain is built from TRBV6-2 or TRBV6-3 and TRBJ2-7, with no clear D. The CDR3 length is 14 residues. The V and J ends lost 10 bases and 0 bases respectively, with 16 bases between them. Germline lookup yields CDR1 MNHEY and CDR2 SVGEGT. CDR3 loop: CATRTATSSYEQYV. The CDR3 nucleotides are TGTGCCACCAGGACGGCGACGAGCTCCTACGAGCAGTACGTC.

This clonotype was counted at least ten times. The V gene is TRBV20-1, the J gene TRBJ1-1; 8 nucleotides agree with TRBD1. V lost 4 bases, J lost 5 bases, and 6 bases stayed unmatched. Germline V gene lookup returns CDR1 DFQATT and CDR2 SNEGSKA (reference sequence). The CDR3 sequence is 13 residues long. CDR3 sequence: CSAKQGEVTEAFF. The CDR3 DNA is TGCAGTGCTAAACAGGGGGAGGTTACTGAAGCTTTCTTT.

The chain employs TRBV5-4 and TRBJ2-7; TRBD2 is a possible D gene (5 bases). The V end lost 2 bases, the J end lost 6 bases, and 12 bases lay between the germline ends. The CDR3 contains 13 residues. Germline-derived CDR1 and CDR2 are SGHNT and YYREEE (reference sequence). The CDR3 DNA reads as TGTGCCAGCAGCTTTAAGGGCGCGGGCGAGCAGTACTTC. It codes for CASSFKGAGEQYF.

The genes are TRBV5-4 and TRBJ2-4; no reliable D call. CDR1 is SGHNT, CDR2 YYREEE, per germline (reference sequence). The V end lost 0 bases, the J end lost 8 bases, and 9 bases lay between the germline ends. CDR3 length equals 13 residues. This chain's CDR3 is CASSLASSDIQYF. The CDR3 nucleotides read TGTGCCAGCAGCTTGGCATCCAGTGACATTCAGTACTTC.